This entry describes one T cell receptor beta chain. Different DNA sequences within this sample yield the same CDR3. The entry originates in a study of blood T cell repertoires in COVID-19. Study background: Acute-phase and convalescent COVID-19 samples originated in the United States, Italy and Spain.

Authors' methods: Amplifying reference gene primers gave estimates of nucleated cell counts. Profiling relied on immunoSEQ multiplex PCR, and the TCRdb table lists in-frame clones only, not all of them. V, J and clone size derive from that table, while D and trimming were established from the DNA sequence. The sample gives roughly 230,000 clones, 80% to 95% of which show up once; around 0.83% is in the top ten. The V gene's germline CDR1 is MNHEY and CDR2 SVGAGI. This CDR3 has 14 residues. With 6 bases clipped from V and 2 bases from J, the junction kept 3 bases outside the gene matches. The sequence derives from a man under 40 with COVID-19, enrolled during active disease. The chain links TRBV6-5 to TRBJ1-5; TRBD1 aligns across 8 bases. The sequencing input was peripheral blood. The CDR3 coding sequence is TGTGCCAGCAGCCCGACAGGGGGCAATCAGCCCCAGCATTTT. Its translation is CASSPTGGNQPQHF.